This TCR beta chain is from a study of blood T cell repertoires in COVID-19. Across the whole study: The study drew acute and convalescent COVID-19 samples from the United States, Italy and Spain. Nucleic acid was either cDNA or gDNA, and it came from T cells, B-cell-depleted T cells, or PBMCs.

From germline, CDR1 is SGHRS and CDR2 YFSETQ. This CDR3 has 13 residues. The V gene lost 4 bases and the J gene lost 4 bases, with 11 bases spanning the gap. Per the original methods: The assay estimated nucleated cells by amplifying reference gene primers. Some clones are missing from TCRdb's copy, which holds only in-frame ones; the method was immunoSEQ multiplex PCR. The V and J calls and clone size were taken over from that table, and D and trimming were inferred from the DNA. The repertoire holds about 50,000 clones, with more than 75% as singletons. The receptor's source is a woman aged 55-69 years with acute or convalescent COVID-19. The sample comprised peripheral blood. V and J are TRBV5-1 and TRBJ1-2; TRBD1 might be the D (6 bases). The CDR3 loop reads CASSVDSRYGYTF. The CDR3, as DNA: TGCGCCAGCAGCGTGGACAGTCGCTATGGCTACACCTTC.